Listed below are T cell receptor beta chains from one sample, sequenced in a study of T cell responses to AZD1222 COVID-19 vaccine. Repertoires were generated with immunoSEQ multiplex PCR, while TCRdb's copy carries only in-frame clones and drops some. The sample lists about 160,000 clones, 80% to 95% seen once, with less than 5.5% in the top ten. The specimen was peripheral blood, collected on day 0 of AZD1222 vaccination. The origin of the receptors is an adult in good health. CDR3s include the opening cysteine and the closing phenylalanine or tryptophan. D genes are given only for firm matches. Size is omitted from some rows. Given values are once, few, many or a class for expanded clones.

cdr3_nt	cdr3_aa	v_call	j_call	clone_size	d_call
TGTGCCAGCAGTGGGTTATCTGGGGTCGAGAGTGGCTACACCTTC	CASSGLSGVESGYTF	TRBV2	TRBJ1-2	NA	NA
TGCGCCAGCAGCCAATCGACAGGGACCTACGAGCAGTACTTC	CASSQSTGTYEQYF	TRBV4-3	TRBJ2-7	NA	TRBD1
TGTGCCAGCAGTCAACCCTCGAGGGGGCGATATAATTCACCCCTCCACTTT	CASSQPSRGRYNSPLHF	TRBV28	TRBJ1-6	NA	TRBD1
TGTGCCAGCAGCCGACTCCTCCGCACAGATACGCAGTATTTT	CASSRLLRTDTQYF	TRBV11-2	TRBJ2-3	NA	NA
TGTGCCAGCAGCAAACTAGCGGGAGGGTACAATGAGCAGTTCTTC	CASSKLAGGYNEQFF	TRBV28	TRBJ2-1	NA	TRBD2
TGTGCCAGGAGAGAAGGAGCCATATATTTT	CARREGAIYF	TRBV2	TRBJ1-3	NA	NA
TGTGCCAGCCGCAGGTGGAACACTGAAGCTTTCTTT	CASRRWNTEAFF	TRBV5-4	TRBJ1-1	NA	NA
TGTGCCAGCAGTGAGGCTAGAAAGGGTTTTGAGCAGTTCTTC	CASSEARKGFEQFF	TRBV2	TRBJ2-1	once	NA
TGTGCCAGCAGTTACCATCGGACAGGGGGCAATCAGCCCCAGCATTTT	CASSYHRTGGNQPQHF	TRBV6-2/TRBV6-3	TRBJ1-5	NA	TRBD1
TGCAGTGCTAGTCAACCACCTAGTGAGACCCAGTACTTC	CSASQPPSETQYF	TRBV20-1	TRBJ2-5	NA	NA
TGTGCCAGCAGCTTATCTCCGGGATTCTACAATGAGCAGTTCTTC	CASSLSPGFYNEQFF	TRBV11-2	TRBJ2-1	few	NA
TGTGCCAGCAGCCCTGAGAGCGGGGGTAACACCGGGGAGCTGTTTTTT	CASSPESGGNTGELFF	TRBV9	TRBJ2-2	NA	TRBD2
TGTGCCAGTAGTATTTCCGGGACAGGGCGATATGGCTACACCTTC	CASSISGTGRYGYTF	TRBV19	TRBJ1-2	NA	TRBD1
TGTGCCAGCAGTTTATACGGTGGGACTAGCGGGAGGAAAAATGAGCAGTTCTTC	CASSLYGGTSGRKNEQFF	TRBV28	TRBJ2-1	few	TRBD2
TGTGCCAGCAGCTCCCGGGCCCTAGCCAAAAACATTCAGTACTTC	CASSSRALAKNIQYF	TRBV4-2	TRBJ2-4	once	NA
TGTGCCAGCAGCCGGGCGGGGGAAAAACTGTTTTTT	CASSRAGEKLFF	TRBV5-4	TRBJ1-4	NA	NA
TGTGCCAGCAGCCAAGGTTCCTCCGGGGCAAATTCACCCCTCCACTTT	CASSQGSSGANSPLHF	TRBV3-1/TRBV3-2	TRBJ1-6	NA	NA
TGTGCCAGCAGCTCCGGTGGGACAGGGGTCGGCTACACCTTC	CASSSGGTGVGYTF	TRBV7-2	TRBJ1-2	NA	TRBD1
TGCGCCAGCAGCTCCTTTGACTTTGGGCGGAATAGCAATCAGCCCCAGCATTTT	CASSSFDFGRNSNQPQHF	TRBV4-1	TRBJ1-5	NA	NA
TGTGCCAGCAGCTTGGGTCTAGCGAACTACGAGCAGTACTTC	CASSLGLANYEQYF	TRBV5-6	TRBJ2-7	NA	NA
TGTGCCAGCAATCCTTCTCCAGGGATAAGGGGCAGAGATGAGCAGTTCTTC	CASNPSPGIRGRDEQFF	TRBV28	TRBJ2-1	NA	NA
TGTGCCAGCAGCCCCCGGGGCCAAGAGACCCAGTACTTC	CASSPRGQETQYF	TRBV3-1/TRBV3-2	TRBJ2-5	NA	NA
TGTGCCAGCAGACACAACACAGGACCTGAGCAGTTCTTC	CASRHNTGPEQFF	TRBV7-8	TRBJ2-1	NA	NA
TGTGCCAGCAGCTTGACAGGGGAGCACTATGGCTACACCTTC	CASSLTGEHYGYTF	TRBV5-4	TRBJ1-2	NA	TRBD1
TGTGCCAGCAGCCGAAGGGCCCAGGGGGCTTTTGGCTACACCTTC	CASSRRAQGAFGYTF	TRBV7-8	TRBJ1-2	NA	TRBD1
TGTGCCAGCAGTGAAGCGGGAGGCCTAGCCAAAAACATTCAGTACTTC	CASSEAGGLAKNIQYF	TRBV2	TRBJ2-4	NA	NA
TGTGCCAGCAGCAAACGGACTAGCGGGAGAAATGAGCAGTTCTTC	CASSKRTSGRNEQFF	TRBV7-9	TRBJ2-1	NA	TRBD2
TGCGCCAGCAGCTTGGCCGGGGGTGAGACCCAGTACTTC	CASSLAGGETQYF	TRBV5-1	TRBJ2-5	NA	NA
TGTGCCAGCAGTTTAGGCTACAAGGGGCTCAATTCACCCCTCCACTTT	CASSLGYKGLNSPLHF	TRBV27	TRBJ1-6	NA	NA
TGTGCCAGCAGTTCAAGCGGCACAGATACGCAGTATTTT	CASSSSGTDTQYF	TRBV28	TRBJ2-3	NA	NA
TGTGCCAGTAGTATCCTGGGGGATTCACCCCTCCACTTT	CASSILGDSPLHF	TRBV19	TRBJ1-6	NA	NA
TGCGCCAGCAGCTTGACCCCTGAGGGGGGAAACACCATATATTTT	CASSLTPEGGNTIYF	TRBV5-1	TRBJ1-3	NA	NA
TGTGCCAGCAGTCCCCTTCGGACTAGCGTCACAGATACGCAGTATTTT	CASSPLRTSVTDTQYF	TRBV28	TRBJ2-3	NA	TRBD2
TGCGCCAGCAGACCGACTAGCCGGCGAAACAATGAGCAGTTCTTC	CASRPTSRRNNEQFF	TRBV5-1	TRBJ2-1	NA	TRBD2
TGTGCCAGCAGCTCCCGGGACAGGTCGGATGAGCAGTTCTTC	CASSSRDRSDEQFF	TRBV5-5	TRBJ2-1	NA	TRBD1
TGTGCCAGCAGCGCGATACAGTCGAATTCACCCCTCCACTTT	CASSAIQSNSPLHF	TRBV9	TRBJ1-6	NA	NA
TGCGCCAGCAGCGGTACGGACAGGGGAGAGGATGGCTACACCTTC	CASSGTDRGEDGYTF	TRBV5-1	TRBJ1-2	NA	TRBD1
TGTGCCAGCAGCTTATACCGGACAGGGGGAAATCAGCCCCAGCATTTT	CASSLYRTGGNQPQHF	TRBV7-2	TRBJ1-5	NA	TRBD1
TGTGCCAGCTACCTCTACAGGGGCCCCGATGGCTACACCTTC	CASYLYRGPDGYTF	TRBV21-1	TRBJ1-2	NA	NA
TGCGCCAGCAGTTGGCAAGGCGGAAACACCATATATTTT	CASSWQGGNTIYF	TRBV5-1	TRBJ1-3	NA	NA
TGCGCCAGCAGCCAAGATAGGGTTGATGAGCAGTTCTTC	CASSQDRVDEQFF	TRBV4-1	TRBJ2-1	NA	NA
TGTGCCAGCAGTGACAACTATGGCTACACCTTC	CASSDNYGYTF	TRBV6-2/TRBV6-3	TRBJ1-2	NA	NA
TGTGCCAGCAGTTCGACGGGACTAGGATACGAGCAGTACTTC	CASSSTGLGYEQYF	TRBV6-5	TRBJ2-7	NA	TRBD2
TGTGCCAGTAGTGTACTAGCGGTCAATGAGCAGTTCTTC	CASSVLAVNEQFF	TRBV19	TRBJ2-1	once	TRBD2
TGTGCCAGCAGCTTTACTGAAGCTTTCTTT	CASSFTEAFF	TRBV7-2	TRBJ1-1	NA	NA
TGTGCCAGCAGCCGAAACGTGGGAGGAGAGACCCAGTACTTC	CASSRNVGGETQYF	TRBV6-5	TRBJ2-5	NA	NA
TGTGCCAGCAGCTCCGGGACAGGGTATGGTGATTCACCCCTCCACTTT	CASSSGTGYGDSPLHF	TRBV7-2	TRBJ1-6	NA	TRBD1
TGTGCCAGCAGCTCTGGAGAGCTACAGGGGGAGCAGTACTTC	CASSSGELQGEQYF	TRBV5-5	TRBJ2-7	NA	TRBD1